This entry lists 7 T cell receptor beta chains sequenced from one sample in a study of T cell responses to AZD1222 COVID-19 vaccine. Method: immunoSEQ multiplex PCR; TCRdb's copy keeps in-frame clones and lacks some. Here the sample spans about 110,000 clones, approximately 86% being singletons. This sample comprised peripheral blood, obtained on day 0 of AZD1222 vaccination. These receptors were collected from an adult in good health.

CDR3 protein: CASSFGGTGGNEQFF. The CDR3 DNA reads TGTGCCAGCAGTTTTGGTGGGACGGGGGGCAATGAGCAGTTCTTC. The chain has TRBV28 and TRBJ2-1; TRBD2 aligns across 7 bases. The CDR3 totals 15 residues. Germline V gene sequence: CDR1 MDHEN, CDR2 SYDVKM. With 3 bases clipped from V and 6 bases from J, the junction kept 8 bases outside the gene matches.

This chain connects TRBV29-1 to TRBJ1-3, with unresolved D. The CDR3 consists of 12 residues. Per the germline V gene, CDR1 is SQVTM and CDR2 is ANQGSEA. V was pared by 8 bases and J by 1 base, with 9 bases between. For the CDR3, the DNA is TGCAGCACCTTGACGTCTGGAAACACCATATATTTT. Translation: CSTLTSGNTIYF.

This clone was detected only once. This rearrangement joins TRBV28 to TRBJ2-7, with no clear D. The CDR3 runs to 14 residues. Germline values: CDR1 MDHEN, CDR2 SYDVKM. The CDR3 sequence: CASWVGQLSYEQYF. CDR3 DNA: TGTGCTTCCTGGGTCGGGCAGCTCTCCTACGAGCAGTACTTC.

V gene TRBV5-6 combines with J gene TRBJ1-3, with D possibly being TRBD1 (5 bases). This CDR3 comprises 15 residues. The germline CDR1 and CDR2 sequences are SGHDT and YYEEEE. With 0 bases removed from V and 0 bases from J, the gap between germline ends came to 7 bases. For the CDR3, the DNA is TGTGCCAGCAGCTTGGTCGGGACCTCTGGAAACACCATATATTTT. Residues: CASSLVGTSGNTIYF.

The chain combines TRBV11-2 with TRBJ1-2, with D possibly being TRBD1 (5 bases). The germline CDR1 and CDR2 sequences are SGHAT and FQNNGV. The CDR3 is made up of 14 amino acids. V gave up 3 bases and J gave up 3 bases, with 11 bases separating them. In DNA form, the CDR3 reads TGTGCCAGCAGCTTGGGGGAAGTGGACTATGGCTACACCTTC. Protein: CASSLGEVDYGYTF.

The V gene is TRBV27, the J gene TRBJ2-6, with TRBD2 as a possible D gene (5 bases). CDR1 is MNHEY, CDR2 SMNVEV, per germline (reference sequence). V lost 3 bases and J lost 5, with 11 bases in between. There are 15 residues in the CDR3. The CDR3 nucleotides are TGTGCCAGCAGTTTTGGAGGACCCTGGGCCAACGTCCTGACTTTC. Translation gives CASSFGGPWANVLTF. Variable domain in full (rest from reference TRBV27 and TRBJ2-6): EAQVTQNPRYLITVTGKKLTVTCSQNMNHEYMSWYRQDPGLGLRQIYYSMNVEVTDKGDVPEGYKVSRKEKRNFPLILESPSPNQTSLYFCASSFGGPWANVLTFGAGSRLTVL.

The chain carries TRBV6-5 and TRBJ1-1, with D tentatively TRBD1 (6 bases). V gave up 5 bases and J gave up 0 bases, with 13 bases separating them. CDR3 length equals 15 residues. Germline assignment: CDR1 MNHEY and CDR2 SVGAGI. This CDR3 reads CASSRTGSLNTEAFF. The CDR3 DNA is TGTGCCAGCAGTCGAACAGGGTCCCTGAACACTGAAGCTTTCTTT.